Shown below are 18 T cell receptor beta chains from a single sample sequenced in a study of cytomegalovirus exposure and HLA in healthy donors. TCRdb keeps only in-frame clones here, not all; method: immunoSEQ multiplex PCR. In the table there are more than 90,000 clones, about 91% of which are singletons. Sequencing was performed on PBMCs. These receptors were obtained from a man aged 18 to 29 in good health and CMV-seronegative.

The gene calls are TRBV5-1 and TRBJ2-3, with 8 bases aligning to TRBD1. This CDR3 is built from 15 residues. V shed 6 bases and J 2 bases; nucleotides not matched to a gene: 8. CDR1 and CDR2 from the germline V gene are SGHRS and YFSETQ. CDR3 in DNA: TGCGCCAGCACCATCGACAGGGGAATCACAGATACGCAGTATTTT. Translating gives CASTIDRGITDTQYF.

The CDR3 region is CASSLQGYSPLHF. DNA of the CDR3: TGTGCCAGCAGCTTACAGGGTTACTCACCCCTCCACTTT. The chain employs TRBV7-2 and TRBJ1-6, with D possibly TRBD1 on 5 matching bases. Germline V gene sequence: CDR1 SGHTA, CDR2 FQGNSA. Trimming removed 2 bases at V and 10 bases at J, with 9 bases between. This CDR3 has 13 residues.

In DNA form, the CDR3 reads TGTGCCAGCAGTTCCGGACAGGGCGGTGGGCAGCCCCAGCATTTT. It codes for CASSSGQGGGQPQHF. The chain joins TRBV27 to TRBJ1-5; TRBD1 matches at 8 bases. V was pared by 4 bases and J by 7 bases, with 9 bases of the junction left unmatched. Germline V CDR1 and CDR2: MNHEY, SMNVEV (reference sequence). This CDR3 comprises 15 residues.

V and J are TRBV7-2 and TRBJ2-3, with D uncertain. Germline values: CDR1 SGHTA, CDR2 FQGNSA. There are 16 residues in the CDR3. Trimming took off 5 bases at V and 6 bases at J, with 21 bases between the two ends. The DNA for the CDR3 is TGTGCCAGCAGCCCCCAGACTGGCCCGGATAGTGATACGCAGTATTTT. Translation: CASSPQTGPDSDTQYF.

This clone was counted once. The CDR3 DNA is TGTGCCAGCAGTTATGGGGGCAGGGATAGTGGCTACACCTTC. It yields the protein CASSYGGRDSGYTF. This chain links TRBV6-5 with TRBJ1-2, with D possibly being TRBD1 (6 bases). Deletions cut 3 bases from V and 7 bases from J, with 15 bases between. Germline V gene data show CDR1 as MNHEY and CDR2 as SVGAGI. The CDR3 sequence is 14 residues long.

The chain uses TRBV14 and TRBJ2-1; TRBD2 might be the D (6 bases). Germline V gene sequence: CDR1 SGHDN, CDR2 FVKESK. This CDR3 is built from 17 residues. V gave up 4 bases and J gave up 2 bases, with 18 bases separating them. In DNA form, the CDR3 reads TGTGCCAGCAGCCTCTTGGGTCGCGGGAACCCCTACAATGAGCAGTTCTTC. Translating gives CASSLLGRGNPYNEQFF.

The sample holds a few counts of this clone. The V and J genes are TRBV11-3 and TRBJ2-1; D uncertain. CDR1 and CDR2 from the germline V gene are SGHNT and YENEEA. The V and J ends lost 5 bases and 0 bases respectively, with 11 bases between them. The CDR3 runs to 15 residues. The chain's CDR3 is CASSRPSGSYNEQFF. CDR3 coding DNA: TGTGCCAGCAGCCGCCCCAGTGGCTCCTACAATGAGCAGTTCTTC.

The rearrangement uses TRBV5-6 and TRBJ2-1, with TRBD1 identical over 10 bases. Germline CDR1 SGHDT, CDR2 YYEEEE. The CDR3 consists of 17 residues. The J segment lost 2 bases and the V segment lost 4 bases, leaving 9 bases of the junction unmatched. In nucleotides, the CDR3 is TGTGCCAGCAGCCCCCCTTTCGGGACAGGGGCCTACAATGAGCAGTTCTTC. Its protein product is CASSPPFGTGAYNEQFF.

V and J are TRBV6-6 and TRBJ2-5; TRBD1 matches 8 bases. Trimming removed 5 bases from V and 5 bases from J; junction bases left unmatched: 13. The V gene's germline CDR1 is MNHNY and CDR2 SVGAGI (reference sequence). The CDR3 extends over 16 amino acids. The CDR3 reads CASSPTSDRVGETQYF. The CDR3 coding sequence is TGTGCCAGCAGTCCAACTTCGGACAGGGTGGGGGAGACCCAGTACTTC.

The chain uses TRBV7-2 and TRBJ1-1; 8 bases are shared with TRBD1. Germline CDR1 SGHTA, CDR2 FQGNSA. The CDR3 spans 14 residues. V lost 0 bases to trimming and J lost 6 bases; unmatched junction nucleotides: 3. The chain's CDR3 is CASSLAPGGAEAFF. Written as DNA, the CDR3 is TGTGCCAGCAGCTTAGCACCAGGGGGCGCTGAAGCTTTCTTT.

This chain joins TRBV5-4 and TRBJ2-1; 11 positions match TRBD2. The germline gives CDR1 SGHNT, CDR2 YYREEE (reference sequence). J lost 7 bases, V lost 0 bases, and 9 bases had no gene match. This CDR3 region has 17 residues. CDR3 sequence: CASSLGGSGRAFNEQFF. For the CDR3, the DNA is TGTGCCAGCAGCTTGGGTGGTAGCGGGAGGGCCTTTAATGAGCAGTTCTTC.

The chain has TRBV2 and TRBJ1-2, with 8 bases matching TRBD1. Losses at the gene ends were 3 bases for V and 8 bases for J; bases not matched to a gene: 11. Germline V gene data show CDR1 as SNHLY and CDR2 as FYNNEI. This CDR3 is 15 amino acids long. The chain's CDR3 is CASSDRRQGAMGYTF. The CDR3 DNA sequence: TGTGCCAGCAGTGATAGGCGGCAGGGGGCAATGGGCTACACCTTC. Together with reference TRBV2 and TRBJ1-2, the CDR3 gives the full variable domain: EPEVTQTPSHQVTQMGQEVILRCVPISNHLYFYWYRQILGQKVEFLVSFYNNEISEKSEIFDDQFSVERPDGSNFTLKIRSTKLEDSAMYFCASSDRRQGAMGYTFGSGTRLTVV.

The V gene is TRBV14, the J gene TRBJ2-7; D may be TRBD1 (6 bases). Germline V CDR1 and CDR2: SGHDN, FVKESK. Trimming pared 3 bases from V and 11 bases from J, leaving 23 bases between. CDR3 length: 15 residues. As DNA, the CDR3 is TGTGCCAGCAGCCAGGCCCCCGGGACACCACTACGGAAGTACTTC. Translation gives CASSQAPGTPLRKYF.

CDR3 DNA: TGTGCCTGGAGTGCGGGGGGAGACTACGAAAAACTGTTTTTT. This codes for CAWSAGGDYEKLFF. This rearrangement joins TRBV30 to TRBJ1-4; D might be TRBD1 (5 bases). Germline V lookup: CDR1 GTSNPN, CDR2 SVGIG (reference sequence). The CDR3 consists of 14 residues. Between the trimmed V and J ends, which lost 1 base and 8 bases, there was a span of 14 bases.

The chain recombines TRBV5-1 with TRBJ2-2; 11 nucleotides agree with TRBD2. The germline V gene has CDR1 SGHRS and CDR2 YFSETQ. V shed 2 bases and J 4 bases; nucleotides not matched to a gene: 1. This CDR3 is 15 amino acids long. DNA for the CDR3: TGCGCCAGCAGCTTCCTAGCGGGGGGCACCGGGGAGCTGTTTTTT. Its protein is CASSFLAGGTGELFF.

The rearrangement uses TRBV28 and TRBJ2-7, with a weak D call TRBD1 (6 bases). The germline V gene encodes CDR1 MDHEN and CDR2 SYDVKM. The V end lost 3 bases, the J end lost 7 bases, and 16 bases lay between the germline ends. The CDR3 covers 14 residues. CDR3 nucleotide sequence: TGTGCCAGCAGTTTGGAACAGGGTTTGGGGGAGCAGTACTTC. This codes for CASSLEQGLGEQYF.

The J gene is TRBJ2-7, the V gene TRBV2, with 7 nucleotides matching TRBD1. The germline gives CDR1 SNHLY, CDR2 FYNNEI. The CDR3 loop spans 12 amino acids. Trimming at V came to 6 bases and at J to 5 bases, leaving 4 bases not matched to a gene. CDR3 residues: CASSRDRDEQYF. Written as DNA, the CDR3 is TGTGCCAGCAGCCGCGACAGGGACGAGCAGTACTTC.

The chain carries TRBV15 and TRBJ2-7; 9 positions agree with TRBD1. Germline V lookup: CDR1 LNHNV, CDR2 YYDKDF (reference sequence). Trimming cost V 2 bases and J 7 bases; bases outside gene matches: 6. CDR3 length equals 14 residues. The CDR3 nucleotides read TGTGCCACCAGCAGACGGAGACAGGGGGAAGAGCAGTACTTC. Protein sequence: CATSRRRQGEEQYF.